The clone carrying this T cell receptor beta chain came up a few times. Its antigen is undetermined. V trimming: 0 bases; J trimming: 6 bases; junction bases outside the gene matches: 8. This CDR3 comprises 16 residues. The V gene's germline CDR1 is LGHNA and CDR2 YSLEER. TCRdb re-derived calls from the reads in MiXCR, one entry per CDR3 protein. The sample has about 530,000 distinct CDR3 sequences; 26% are singletons. The data derive from a study of T cell repertoires in cytomegalovirus infection. Background on the study: An indication of both CMV infection and matching HLA type came from public TCR beta signatures.

Broader study findings: The response measured ex vivo was dominated by TCR beta clonotypes (HLA-C-restricted and CMV-specific). The cumulative frequency of public TCR beta families identified carriers of CMV plus the relevant HLA.

The V call is TRBV4-3, the J call TRBJ2-3, with 8 bases lining up with TRBD2. The TCR comes from a human donor in good health (CMV status not recorded). Some clones in this sample may be carry-over from other donors' samples. The specimen was PBMCs. CDR3 amino acids: CASSQDRTSGSDTQYF. CDR3 in DNA: TGCGCCAGCAGCCAAGATCGTACTAGCGGATCGGATACGCAGTATTTT.